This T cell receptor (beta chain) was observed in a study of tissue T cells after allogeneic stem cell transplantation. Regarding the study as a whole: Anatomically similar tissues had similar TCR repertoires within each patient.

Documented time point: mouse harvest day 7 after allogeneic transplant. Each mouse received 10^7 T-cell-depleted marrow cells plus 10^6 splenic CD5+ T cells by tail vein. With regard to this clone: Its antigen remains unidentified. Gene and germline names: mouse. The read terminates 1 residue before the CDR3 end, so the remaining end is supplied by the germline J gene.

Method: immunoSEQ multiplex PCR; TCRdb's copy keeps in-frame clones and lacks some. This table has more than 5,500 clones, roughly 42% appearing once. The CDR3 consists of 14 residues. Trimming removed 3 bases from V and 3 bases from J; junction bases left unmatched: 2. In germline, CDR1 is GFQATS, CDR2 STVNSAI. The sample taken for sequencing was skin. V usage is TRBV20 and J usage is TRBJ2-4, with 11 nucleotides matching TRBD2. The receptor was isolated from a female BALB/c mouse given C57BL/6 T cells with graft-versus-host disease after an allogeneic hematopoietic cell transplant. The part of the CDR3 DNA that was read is TGTGGTGCTAGACTGGGGGGGCGCCAAAACACCTTGTAC. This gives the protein CGARLGGRQNTLY. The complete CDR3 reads CGARLGGRQNTLYF.